This T cell receptor beta chain was recovered during a study of blood T cell repertoires in COVID-19. Study summary: The study drew acute and convalescent COVID-19 samples from the United States, Italy and Spain. Sources were T cells, B-cell-depleted T cells, or PBMCs; the material itself was cDNA or gDNA.

V was cut by 1 base and J by 8 bases, with 7 bases left in between. Germline values: CDR1 MNHNS, CDR2 SASEGT. The CDR3 consists of 12 residues. Methods used by the authors: Nucleated cell counts were estimated from reference gene primer amplification. Clones were sequenced by immunoSEQ multiplex PCR, and TCRdb holds only the in-frame ones, with some missing. V, J and clone size were drawn from that table, and D and trimming were deduced from the DNA. The table lists nearly 250,000 clones, approximately 82% of them singletons. The sequenced sample consisted of peripheral blood. The V and J genes are TRBV6-1 and TRBJ2-3; D is unclear. This TCR derives from a woman over 75 with acute or convalescent COVID-19. The CDR3: CASSEVGATQYF. DNA of the CDR3: TGTGCCAGCAGTGAAGTAGGAGCTACGCAGTATTTT.